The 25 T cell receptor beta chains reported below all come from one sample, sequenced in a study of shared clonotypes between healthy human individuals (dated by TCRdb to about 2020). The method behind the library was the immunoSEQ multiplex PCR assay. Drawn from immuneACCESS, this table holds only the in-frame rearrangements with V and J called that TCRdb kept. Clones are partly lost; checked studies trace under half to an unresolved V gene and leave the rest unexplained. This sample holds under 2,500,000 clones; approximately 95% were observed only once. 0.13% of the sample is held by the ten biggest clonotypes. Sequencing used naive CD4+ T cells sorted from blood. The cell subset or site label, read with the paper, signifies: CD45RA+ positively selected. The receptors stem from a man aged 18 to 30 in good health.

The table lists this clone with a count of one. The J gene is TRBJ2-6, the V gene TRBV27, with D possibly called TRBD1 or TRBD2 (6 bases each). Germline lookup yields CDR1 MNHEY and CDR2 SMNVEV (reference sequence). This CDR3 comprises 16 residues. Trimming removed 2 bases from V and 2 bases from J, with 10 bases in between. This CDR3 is CASSLGGGAGANVLTF. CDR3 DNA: TGTGCCAGCAGTTTAGGAGGGGGAGCTGGGGCCAACGTCCTGACTTTC.

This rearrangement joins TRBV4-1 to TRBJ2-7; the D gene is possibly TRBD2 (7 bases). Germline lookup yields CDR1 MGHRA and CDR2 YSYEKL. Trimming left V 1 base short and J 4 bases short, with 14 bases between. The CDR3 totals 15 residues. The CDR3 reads CASSQGEGERYEQYF. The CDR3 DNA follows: TGCGCCAGCAGCCAAGGGGAGGGGGAAAGGTACGAGCAGTACTTC.

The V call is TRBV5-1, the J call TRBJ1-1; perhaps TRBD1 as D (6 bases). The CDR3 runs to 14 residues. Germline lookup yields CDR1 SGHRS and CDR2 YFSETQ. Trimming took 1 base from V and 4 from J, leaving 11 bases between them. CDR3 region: CASSLSGEGTEAFF. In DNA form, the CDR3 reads TGCGCCAGCAGCTTGTCAGGGGAAGGCACTGAAGCTTTCTTT.

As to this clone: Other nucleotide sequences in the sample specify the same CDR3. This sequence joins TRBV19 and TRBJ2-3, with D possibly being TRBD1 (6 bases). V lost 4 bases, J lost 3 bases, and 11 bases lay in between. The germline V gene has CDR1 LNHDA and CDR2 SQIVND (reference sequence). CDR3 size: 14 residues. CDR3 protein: CASSTQGGTDTQYF. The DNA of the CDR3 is TGTGCCAGTAGTACACAGGGTGGAACAGATACGCAGTATTTT.

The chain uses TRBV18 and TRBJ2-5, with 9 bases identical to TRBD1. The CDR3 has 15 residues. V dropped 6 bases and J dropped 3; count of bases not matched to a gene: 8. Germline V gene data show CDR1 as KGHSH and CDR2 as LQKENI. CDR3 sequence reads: CASSRNRGPEETQYF. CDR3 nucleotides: TGTGCCAGCTCCCGGAACAGGGGGCCCGAAGAGACCCAGTACTTC.

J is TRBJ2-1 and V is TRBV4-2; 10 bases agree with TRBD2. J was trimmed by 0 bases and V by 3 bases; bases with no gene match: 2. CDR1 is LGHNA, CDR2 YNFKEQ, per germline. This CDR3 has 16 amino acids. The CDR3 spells CASSHLAGGSYNEQFF. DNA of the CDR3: TGTGCCAGCAGCCATTTAGCGGGGGGCTCCTACAATGAGCAGTTCTTC.

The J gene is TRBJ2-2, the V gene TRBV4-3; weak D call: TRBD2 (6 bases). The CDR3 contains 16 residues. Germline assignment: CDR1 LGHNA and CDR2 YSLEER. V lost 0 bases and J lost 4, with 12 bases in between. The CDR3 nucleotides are TGCGCCAGCAGCCAAGATTGGCTAGCGAGCACCGGGGAGCTGTTTTTT. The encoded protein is CASSQDWLASTGELFF.

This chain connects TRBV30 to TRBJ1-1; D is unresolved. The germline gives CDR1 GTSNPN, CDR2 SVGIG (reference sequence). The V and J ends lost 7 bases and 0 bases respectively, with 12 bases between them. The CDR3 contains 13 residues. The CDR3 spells CASPGRLNTEAFF. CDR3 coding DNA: TGTGCCTCCCCGGGTCGGCTGAACACTGAAGCTTTCTTT.

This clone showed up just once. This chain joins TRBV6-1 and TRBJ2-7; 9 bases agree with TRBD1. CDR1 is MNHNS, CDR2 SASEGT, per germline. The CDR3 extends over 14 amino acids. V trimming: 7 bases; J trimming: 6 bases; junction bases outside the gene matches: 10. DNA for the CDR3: TGTGCCAGCACCTGGACAGGGGAAGTGTTCGAGCAGTACTTC. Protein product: CASTWTGEVFEQYF.

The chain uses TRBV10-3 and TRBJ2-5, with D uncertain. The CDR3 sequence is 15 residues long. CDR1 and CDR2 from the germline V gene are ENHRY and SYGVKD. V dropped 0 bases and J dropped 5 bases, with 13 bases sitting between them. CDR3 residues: CAISESRSGAETQYF. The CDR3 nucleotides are TGTGCCATCAGTGAGTCGAGGAGTGGAGCGGAGACCCAGTACTTC.

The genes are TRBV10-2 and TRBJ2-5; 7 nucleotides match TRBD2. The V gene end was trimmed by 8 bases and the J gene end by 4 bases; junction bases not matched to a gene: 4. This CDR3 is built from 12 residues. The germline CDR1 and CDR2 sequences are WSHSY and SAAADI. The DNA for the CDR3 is TGCGCCAGCGGACTAGTAAGAGAGACCCAGTACTTC. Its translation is CASGLVRETQYF.

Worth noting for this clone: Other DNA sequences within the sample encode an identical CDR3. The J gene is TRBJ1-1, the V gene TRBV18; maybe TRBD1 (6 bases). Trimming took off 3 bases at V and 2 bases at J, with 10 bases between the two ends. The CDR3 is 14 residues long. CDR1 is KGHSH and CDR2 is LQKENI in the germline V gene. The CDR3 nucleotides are TGTGCCAGCTCACCCGGGGGGCCTAACACTGAAGCTTTCTTT. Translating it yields CASSPGGPNTEAFF.

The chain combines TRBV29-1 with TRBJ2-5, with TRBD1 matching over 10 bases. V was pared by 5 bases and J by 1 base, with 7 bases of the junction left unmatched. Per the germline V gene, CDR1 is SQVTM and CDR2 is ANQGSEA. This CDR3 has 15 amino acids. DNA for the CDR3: TGCAGCGTTAGTCCCGGGACAGGGGCCCAAGAGACCCAGTACTTC. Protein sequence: CSVSPGTGAQETQYF.

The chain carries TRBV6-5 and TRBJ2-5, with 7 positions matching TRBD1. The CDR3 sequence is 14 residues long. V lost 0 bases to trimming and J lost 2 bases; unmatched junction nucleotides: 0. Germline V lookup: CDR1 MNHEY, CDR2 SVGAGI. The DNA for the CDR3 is TGTGCCAGCAGTTACTCACAGGGGCAAGAGACCCAGTACTTC. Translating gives CASSYSQGQETQYF.

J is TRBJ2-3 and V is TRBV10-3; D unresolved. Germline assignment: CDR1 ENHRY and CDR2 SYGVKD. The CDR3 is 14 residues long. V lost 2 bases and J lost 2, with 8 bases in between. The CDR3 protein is CAISEIQATDTQYF. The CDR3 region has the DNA TGTGCCATCAGTGAGATCCAGGCCACAGATACGCAGTATTTT.

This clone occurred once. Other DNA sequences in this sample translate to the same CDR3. The CDR3 coding sequence is TGTGCCTGGAGTGTTCAGGGGGCTAACTATGGCTACACCTTC. Translating it yields CAWSVQGANYGYTF. This chain uses TRBV30 with TRBJ1-2, with 7 bases lining up with TRBD1. This CDR3 region has 14 residues. The V gene's germline CDR1 is GTSNPN and CDR2 SVGIG (reference sequence). With 0 bases clipped from V and 0 bases from J, the junction kept 1 base outside the gene matches.

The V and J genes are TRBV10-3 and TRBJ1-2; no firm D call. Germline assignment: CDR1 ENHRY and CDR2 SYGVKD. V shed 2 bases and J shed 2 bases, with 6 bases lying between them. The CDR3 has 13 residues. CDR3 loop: CAISEPPNYGYTF. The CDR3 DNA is TGTGCCATCAGTGAGCCCCCGAACTATGGCTACACCTTC.

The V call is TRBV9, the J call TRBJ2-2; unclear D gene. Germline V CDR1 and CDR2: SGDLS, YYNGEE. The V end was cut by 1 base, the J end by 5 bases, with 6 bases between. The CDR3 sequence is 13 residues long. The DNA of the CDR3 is TGTGCCAGCAGCGTATACAGTACCGGGGAGCTGTTTTTT. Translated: CASSVYSTGELFF.

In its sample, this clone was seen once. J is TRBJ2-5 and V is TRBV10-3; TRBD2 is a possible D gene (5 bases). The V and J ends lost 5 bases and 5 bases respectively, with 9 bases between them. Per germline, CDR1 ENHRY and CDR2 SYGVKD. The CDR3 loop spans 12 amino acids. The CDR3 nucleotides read TGTGCCATCAGTCGGGAAGGGGAGACCCAGTACTTC. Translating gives CAISREGETQYF.

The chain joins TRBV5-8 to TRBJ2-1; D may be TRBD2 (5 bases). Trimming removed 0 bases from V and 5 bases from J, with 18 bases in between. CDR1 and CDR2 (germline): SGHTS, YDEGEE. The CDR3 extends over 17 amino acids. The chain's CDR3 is CASSLGLDLDWNNEQFF. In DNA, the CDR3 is TGTGCCAGCAGCTTGGGACTTGATTTGGACTGGAACAATGAGCAGTTCTTC.

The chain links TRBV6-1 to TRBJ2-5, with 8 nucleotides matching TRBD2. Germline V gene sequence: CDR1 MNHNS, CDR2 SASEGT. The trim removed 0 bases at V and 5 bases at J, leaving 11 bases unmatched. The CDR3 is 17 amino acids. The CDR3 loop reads CASSEAGGRTGKETQYF. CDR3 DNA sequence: TGTGCCAGCAGTGAAGCAGGCGGGAGGACGGGAAAGGAGACCCAGTACTTC.

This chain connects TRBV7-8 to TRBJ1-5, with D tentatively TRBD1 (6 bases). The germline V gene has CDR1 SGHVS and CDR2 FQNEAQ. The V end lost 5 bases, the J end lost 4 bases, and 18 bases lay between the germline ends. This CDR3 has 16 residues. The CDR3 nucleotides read TGTGCCAGCAGCAAGGGGGTCCGGCTGACAAATCAGCCCCAGCATTTT. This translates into CASSKGVRLTNQPQHF.

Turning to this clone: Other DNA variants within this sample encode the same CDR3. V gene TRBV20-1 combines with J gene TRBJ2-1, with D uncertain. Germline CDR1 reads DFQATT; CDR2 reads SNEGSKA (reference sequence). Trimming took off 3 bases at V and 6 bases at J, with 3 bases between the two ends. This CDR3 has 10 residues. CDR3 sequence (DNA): TGCAGTGCTAGGGCCAATGAGCAGTTCTTC. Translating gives CSARANEQFF.

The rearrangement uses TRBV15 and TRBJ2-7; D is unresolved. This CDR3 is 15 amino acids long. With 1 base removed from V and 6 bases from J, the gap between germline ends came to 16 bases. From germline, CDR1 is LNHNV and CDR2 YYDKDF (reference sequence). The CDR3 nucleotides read TGTGCCACCAGCAGAGGTGAGAAGGTCCGTGGCGAGCAGTACTTC. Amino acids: CATSRGEKVRGEQYF. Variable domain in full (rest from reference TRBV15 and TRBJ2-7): DAMVIQNPRYQVTQFGKPVTLSCSQTLNHNVMYWYQQKSSQAPKLLFHYYDKDFNNEADTPDNFQSRRPNTSFCFLDIRSPGLGDTAMYLCATSRGEKVRGEQYFGPGTRLTVT.

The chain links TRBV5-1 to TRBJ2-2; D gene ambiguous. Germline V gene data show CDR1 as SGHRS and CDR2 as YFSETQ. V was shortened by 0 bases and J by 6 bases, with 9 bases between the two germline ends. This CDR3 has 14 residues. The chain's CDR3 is CASSLASVPGELFF. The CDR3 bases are TGCGCCAGCAGCTTGGCTTCCGTCCCCGGGGAGCTGTTTTTT.